Listed below are T cell receptor beta chains from one sample, sequenced in a study of cytomegalovirus exposure and HLA in healthy donors. TCRdb's copy holds only in-frame clones and misses some; the assay was immunoSEQ multiplex PCR. This sample has under 200,000 clones; roughly 75% occur once, and the top ten carry around 2.4%. Sequences were obtained from PBMCs. All receptors derive from a female donor in good health and CMV-seronegative. CDR3s leave out the opening cysteine and the closing phenylalanine or tryptophan.

V gene: TRBV5-4
J gene: TRBJ1-1
CDR3 protein: ASSLQGFVTEAF

V gene: TRBV30
J gene: TRBJ1-3
CDR3 protein: AWSPTASGNTIY

V gene: TRBV13
J gene: TRBJ1-3
CDR3 protein: ASFEQGVGGNTIY

V gene: TRBV6-5
J gene: TRBJ1-2
CDR3 protein: ASSYRDREGYGYT

V gene: TRBV29-1
J gene: TRBJ1-4
CDR3 protein: SVEGQGGAKLF

V gene: TRBV7-2
J gene: TRBJ2-1
CDR3 protein: ASSLASGRNEQF

V gene: TRBV7-2
J gene: TRBJ2-1
CDR3 protein: ASSSNRLAGAYEQF

V gene: TRBV14
J gene: TRBJ1-2
CDR3 protein: ASSLPGQLPSDGYT

V gene: TRBV5-1
J gene: TRBJ2-7
CDR3 protein: ASSLRLGGEQY

V gene: TRBV30
J gene: TRBJ1-5
CDR3 protein: AWSGRGPGPQH

V gene: TRBV5-1
J gene: TRBJ2-1
CDR3 protein: ASSLDPGGINNEQF

V gene: TRBV7-8
J gene: TRBJ2-2
CDR3 protein: ASSSSNTGELF

V gene: TRBV14
J gene: TRBJ1-2
CDR3 protein: ASSQGQVYGYT

V gene: TRBV7-2
J gene: TRBJ1-5
CDR3 protein: ASSFGTVNQPQH